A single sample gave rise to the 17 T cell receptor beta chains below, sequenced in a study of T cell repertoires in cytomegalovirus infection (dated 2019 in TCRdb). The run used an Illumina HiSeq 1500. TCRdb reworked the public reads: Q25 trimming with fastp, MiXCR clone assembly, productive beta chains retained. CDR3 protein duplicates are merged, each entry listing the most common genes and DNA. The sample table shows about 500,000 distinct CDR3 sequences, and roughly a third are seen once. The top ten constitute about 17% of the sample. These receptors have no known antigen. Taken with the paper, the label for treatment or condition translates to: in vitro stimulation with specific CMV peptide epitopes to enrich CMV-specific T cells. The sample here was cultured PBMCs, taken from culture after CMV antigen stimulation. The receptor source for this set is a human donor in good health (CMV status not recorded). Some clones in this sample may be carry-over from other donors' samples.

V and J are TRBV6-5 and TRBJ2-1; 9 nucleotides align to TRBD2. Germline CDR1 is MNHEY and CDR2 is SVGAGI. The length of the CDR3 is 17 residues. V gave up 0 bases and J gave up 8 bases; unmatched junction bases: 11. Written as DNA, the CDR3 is TGTGCCAGCAGTTACTCTGTCGGAGCGGGAGGATCCCATGAGCAGTTCTTC. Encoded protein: CASSYSVGAGGSHEQFF.

CDR3 sequence: CASSKRTGPYEQYV. The CDR3 coding sequence is TGTGCCAGCAGTAAACGGACAGGCCCCTACGAGCAGTACGTC. The chain is built from TRBV27 and TRBJ2-7; TRBD1 matches at 7 bases. The CDR3 consists of 14 residues. The ends lost 5 bases at V and 2 bases at J; junction bases unmatched: 6. CDR1 and CDR2 (germline): MNHEY, SMNVEV (reference sequence).

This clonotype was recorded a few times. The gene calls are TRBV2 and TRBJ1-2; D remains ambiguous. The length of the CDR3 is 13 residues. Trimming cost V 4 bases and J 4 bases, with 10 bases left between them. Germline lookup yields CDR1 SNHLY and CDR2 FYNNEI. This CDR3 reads CASSGNHIYGYTF. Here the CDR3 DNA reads TGTGCCAGCAGTGGAAATCATATCTATGGCTACACCTTC.

CDR3 nucleotide sequence: TGTGCCAGCAGCCAAGATGGCGGCGCCTCCTACAATGAGCAGTTCTTC. Translated: CASSQDGGASYNEQFF. V usage is TRBV4-2 and J usage is TRBJ2-1; D not certain. Trimming took off 0 bases at V and 0 bases at J, with 9 bases between the two ends. CDR1 LGHNA and CDR2 YNFKEQ come from the germline V gene. The CDR3 loop spans 16 amino acids.

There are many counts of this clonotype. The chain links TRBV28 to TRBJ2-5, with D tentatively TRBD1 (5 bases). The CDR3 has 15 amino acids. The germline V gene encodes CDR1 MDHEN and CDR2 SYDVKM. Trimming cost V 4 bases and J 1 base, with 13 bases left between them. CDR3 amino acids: CASSSPGAGQETQYF. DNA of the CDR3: TGTGCCAGCAGTTCCCCTGGGGCAGGCCAAGAGACCCAGTACTTC.

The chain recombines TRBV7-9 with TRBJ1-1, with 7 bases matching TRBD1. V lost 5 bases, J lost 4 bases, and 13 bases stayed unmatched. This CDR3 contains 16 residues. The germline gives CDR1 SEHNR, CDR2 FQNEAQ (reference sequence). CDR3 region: CASSHRGESGSTEAFF. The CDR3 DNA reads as TGTGCCAGCAGCCACAGGGGCGAGAGTGGGAGCACTGAAGCTTTCTTT.

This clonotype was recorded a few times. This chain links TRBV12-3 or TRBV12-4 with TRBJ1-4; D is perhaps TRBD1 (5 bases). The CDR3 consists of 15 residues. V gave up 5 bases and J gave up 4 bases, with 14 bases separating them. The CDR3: CASSGGDLINEKLFF. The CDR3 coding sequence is TGTGCCAGCAGTGGGGGGGACCTGATTAATGAAAAACTGTTTTTT.

The CDR3 nucleotides read TGTGCCAGCAGATTAGACAGGGGCCCGAACACTGAAGCTTTCTTT. As protein: CASRLDRGPNTEAFF. This chain links TRBV7-3 with TRBJ1-1, with 8 nucleotides matching TRBD1. V lost 6 bases to trimming and J lost 1 base; unmatched junction nucleotides: 7. CDR1 and CDR2 from the germline V gene are SGHTA and FQGTGA. The CDR3 loop spans 15 amino acids. Looking up the rest from reference TRBV7-3 and TRBJ1-1 gives the full variable domain: GAGVSQTPSNKVTEKGKYVELRCDPISGHTALYWYRQSLGQGPEFLIYFQGTGAADDSGLPNDRFFAVRPEGSVSTLKIQRTERGDSAVYLCASRLDRGPNTEAFFGQGTRLTVV.

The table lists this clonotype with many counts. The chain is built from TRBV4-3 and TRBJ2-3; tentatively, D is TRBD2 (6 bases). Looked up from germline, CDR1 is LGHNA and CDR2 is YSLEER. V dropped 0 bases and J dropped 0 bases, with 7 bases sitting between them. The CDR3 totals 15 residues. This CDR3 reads CASSQELASTDTQYF. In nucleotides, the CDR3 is TGCGCCAGCAGCCAAGAACTAGCTAGCACAGATACGCAGTATTTT.

CDR3 sequence: CASSLAGLAGVAEQFF. The CDR3 DNA reads TGTGCCAGCAGCTTGGCCGGGCTAGCGGGAGTTGCCGAGCAGTTCTTC. The V call is TRBV5-6, the J call TRBJ2-1; 10 positions match TRBD2. Germline lookup yields CDR1 SGHDT and CDR2 YYEEEE. J was trimmed by 10 bases and V by 0 bases; bases with no gene match: 10. This CDR3 is 16 amino acids long.

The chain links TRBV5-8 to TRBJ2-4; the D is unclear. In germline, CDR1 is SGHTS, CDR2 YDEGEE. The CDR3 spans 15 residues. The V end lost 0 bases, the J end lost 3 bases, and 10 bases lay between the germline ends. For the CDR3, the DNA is TGTGCCAGCAGCTTGGGTTTTAACAACAAAAACATTCAGTACTTC. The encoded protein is CASSLGFNNKNIQYF. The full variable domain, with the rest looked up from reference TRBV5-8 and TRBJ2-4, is EAGVTQSPTHLIKTRGQQATLRCSPISGHTSVYWYQQALGLGLQFLLWYDEGEERNRGNFPPRFSGRQFPNYSSELNVNALELEDSALYLCASSLGFNNKNIQYFGAGTRLSVL.

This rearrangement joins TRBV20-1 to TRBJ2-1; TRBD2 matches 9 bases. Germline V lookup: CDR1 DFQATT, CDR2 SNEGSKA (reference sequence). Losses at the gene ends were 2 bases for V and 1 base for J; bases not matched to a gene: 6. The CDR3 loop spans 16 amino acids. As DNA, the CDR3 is TGCAGTGCTAGAATAATAGCGGGAGAATCCTACAATGAGCAGTTCTTC. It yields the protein CSARIIAGESYNEQFF.

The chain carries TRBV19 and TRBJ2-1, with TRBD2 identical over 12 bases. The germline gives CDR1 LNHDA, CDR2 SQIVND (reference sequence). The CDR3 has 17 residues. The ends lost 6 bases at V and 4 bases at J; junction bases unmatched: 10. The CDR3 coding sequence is TGTGCCAGTAGGACCGGGACTAGCGGGCATACGTACAATGAGCAGTTCTTC. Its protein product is CASRTGTSGHTYNEQFF.

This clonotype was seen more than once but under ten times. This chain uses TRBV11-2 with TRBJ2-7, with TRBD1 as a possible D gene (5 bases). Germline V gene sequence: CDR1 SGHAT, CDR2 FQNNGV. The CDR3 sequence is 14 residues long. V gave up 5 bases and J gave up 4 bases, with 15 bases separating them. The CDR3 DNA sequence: TGTGCCAGCAGCCGAAGAGACAGAACATACGAGCAGTACGTC. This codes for CASSRRDRTYEQYV.

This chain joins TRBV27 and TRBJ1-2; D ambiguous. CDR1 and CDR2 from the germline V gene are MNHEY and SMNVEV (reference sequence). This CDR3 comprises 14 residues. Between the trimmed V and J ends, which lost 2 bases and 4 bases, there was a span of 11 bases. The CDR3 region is CASSLDPPSYGYTF. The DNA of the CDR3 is TGTGCCAGCAGTTTAGACCCGCCTTCCTATGGCTACACCTTC.

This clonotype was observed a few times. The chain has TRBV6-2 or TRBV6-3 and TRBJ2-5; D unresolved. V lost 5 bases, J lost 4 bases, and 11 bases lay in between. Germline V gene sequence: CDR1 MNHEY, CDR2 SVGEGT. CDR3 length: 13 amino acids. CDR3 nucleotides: TGTGCCAGCAGTGGGGTACCCCGAGAGACCCAGTACTTC. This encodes CASSGVPRETQYF.

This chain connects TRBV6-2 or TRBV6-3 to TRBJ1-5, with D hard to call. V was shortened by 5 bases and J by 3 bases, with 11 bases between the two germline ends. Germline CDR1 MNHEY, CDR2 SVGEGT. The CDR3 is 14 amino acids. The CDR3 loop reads CASSPRRYNQPQHF. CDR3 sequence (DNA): TGTGCCAGCAGTCCCCGGCGGTACAATCAGCCCCAGCATTTT.